This entry is about one TCR beta chain. Other DNA sequences within the sample encode an identical CDR3. These data originate in a study of blood T cell repertoires in COVID-19. Study information: There were acute and convalescent COVID-19 samples, and they came from the United States, Italy and Spain. The cDNA or gDNA used as material had been derived from T cells, B-cell-depleted T cells, or PBMCs.

Authors' methods: Amplification from reference gene primers served as the basis for estimated nucleated cell counts. Sequencing was performed with immunoSEQ multiplex PCR; in TCRdb, only in-frame clones are kept and a portion is missing. V and J calls and clone size follow that table, whereas D and trimming were derived from the DNA. This table holds about 210,000 clones, roughly 88% found once. The CDR3 covers 12 residues. V was clipped by 3 bases and J by 5 bases; unmatched bases: 0. Germline CDR1 reads LNHDA; CDR2 reads SQIVND (reference sequence). The chain uses TRBV19 and TRBJ1-2; 7 nucleotides align to TRBD1. The specimen was peripheral blood. The clonotype was recovered from a man younger than 35 with active or convalescent COVID-19. The CDR3 DNA reads as TGTGCCAGTAGTATCAGGGGGTATGGCTACACCTTC. It codes for CASSIRGYGYTF. The variable domain in full, completed from reference TRBV19 and TRBJ1-2, reads DGGITQSPKYLFRKEGQNVTLSCEQNLNHDAMYWYRQDPGQGLRLIYYSQIVNDFQKGDIAEGYSVSREKKESFPLTVTSAQKNPTAFYLCASSIRGYGYTFGSGTRLTVV.